This T cell receptor (beta chain) comes out of a study of T cell responses to AZD1222 COVID-19 vaccine. This table comes from immunoSEQ multiplex PCR, and its TCRdb copy is limited to in-frame clones, with some not included. This sample has some 8,000 clones, with 88% found just once. With respect to this clone: The antigen is unknown.

The study's findings and limits: At study baseline, merely more than 5 AZD1222 recipients were seropositive.

The J segment lost 0 bases and the V segment lost 0 bases, leaving 5 bases of the junction unmatched. This CDR3 has 16 amino acids. CDR1 is SGHDT, CDR2 YYEEEE, per germline. V gene TRBV5-6 combines with J gene TRBJ1-1; 7 nucleotides align to TRBD1. The source material was peripheral blood, sampled 28 days after the second AZD1222 dose. This sequence originates from an adult who received the AZD1222 COVID-19 vaccine. The CDR3 DNA reads as TGTGCCAGCAGCTTGGCGGGGGACAGCCTGAACACTGAAGCTTTCTTT. Translating gives CASSLAGDSLNTEAFF.